A single sample gave rise to the 31 T cell receptor beta chains below, sequenced in a study of T-cell reconstitution after alpha-beta-depleted transplantation in children. Researchers prepared the TCRbeta library using unique molecular identifiers, the study reports. TCRdb redid the calling of the PCR reads with MiXCR, one entry per CDR3 protein. The sample holds some 590,000 distinct CDR3 sequences; roughly 10% are singletons and the top ten take less than 4.5%. The sequences come from PBMCs from the stem cell graft donor, collected from the stem cell graft. The receptor set was obtained from a human donor who donated a stem cell graft to a child with acute myeloid leukemia.

This clonotype was recorded a few times. The rearrangement links TRBV6-5 to TRBJ2-1; unclear D gene. Trimming pared 2 bases from V and 0 bases from J, leaving 11 bases between. The CDR3 extends over 16 amino acids. Per the germline V gene, CDR1 is MNHEY and CDR2 is SVGAGI. This chain's CDR3 is CASSYAFTSSYNEQFF. The DNA of the CDR3 is TGTGCCAGCAGTTACGCCTTTACGAGCTCCTACAATGAGCAGTTCTTC.

The chain is built from TRBV27 and TRBJ1-1; no firm D call. CDR3 length: 13 residues. Per germline, CDR1 MNHEY and CDR2 SMNVEV (reference sequence). Trimming shortened V by 9 bases and J by 2 bases, and 13 bases separated the two germline ends. The CDR3 here is CASHKQINTEAFF. The CDR3 coding sequence is TGTGCCAGTCACAAACAGATTAACACTGAAGCTTTCTTT.

This clonotype has just a few counts. The V and J genes are TRBV27 and TRBJ2-7; possibly TRBD1 for D (6 bases). The CDR3 totals 12 residues. CDR1 and CDR2 (germline): MNHEY, SMNVEV (reference sequence). Trimming stripped 6 bases from V and 6 bases from J, with 12 bases between. This CDR3 reads CASRAGVGEQYF. Written as DNA, the CDR3 is TGTGCCAGCAGGGCAGGGGTAGGCGAGCAGTACTTC.

There are many counts of this clonotype. CDR3: CASSQTSEQFF. The CDR3 bases are TGTGCCAGCAGTCAAACAAGTGAGCAGTTCTTC. The V call is TRBV6-2 or TRBV6-3, the J call TRBJ2-1; D is unresolved. The CDR3 loop spans 11 amino acids. V lost 5 bases to trimming and J lost 9 bases, with 8 bases between them. The germline gives CDR1 MNHEY, CDR2 SVGEGT.

This clonotype was counted many times. This chain joins TRBV20-1 and TRBJ2-3; no firm D call. This CDR3 is 12 amino acids long. CDR1 DFQATT and CDR2 SNEGSKA come from the germline V gene (reference sequence). V lost 0 bases to trimming and J lost 8 bases, with 9 bases between them. The CDR3 nucleotides read TGCAGTGCTAGAGAAACCTTCCTTACGCAGTATTTT. Its translation: CSARETFLTQYF.

This clonotype was seen repeatedly, ten times or more. This chain links TRBV29-1 with TRBJ1-1; D is perhaps TRBD1 (5 bases). Trimming left V 1 base short and J 4 bases short, with 10 bases between. The CDR3 runs to 13 residues. Germline assignment: CDR1 SQVTM and CDR2 ANQGSEA. In DNA, the CDR3 is TGCAGCGTTGAAGCAGGGTTCGGCACTGAAGCTTTCTTT. It specifies CSVEAGFGTEAFF.

This clonotype was found many times. The V and J genes are TRBV7-9 and TRBJ1-4; 8 nucleotides match TRBD1. In germline, CDR1 is SEHNR, CDR2 FQNEAQ (reference sequence). The CDR3 runs 13 residues. V shed 6 bases, J shed 13 bases, and the junction held 10 bases outside the gene matches. CDR3 residues: CASSQPPGGGLFF. CDR3 sequence (DNA): TGTGCCAGCAGTCAACCCCCAGGGGGCGGACTGTTTTTT.

The CDR3 region is CSARDTITGYTF. The DNA for the CDR3 is TGCAGTGCAAGGGACACCATAACAGGCTACACCTTC. This rearrangement joins TRBV20-1 to TRBJ1-2, with D possibly TRBD1 on 6 matching bases. The V end lost 6 bases, the J end lost 8 bases, and 16 bases lay between the germline ends. Germline V CDR1 and CDR2: DFQATT, SNEGSKA (reference sequence). The CDR3 runs to 12 residues.

J is TRBJ1-5 and V is TRBV12-3 or TRBV12-4; 8 bases are shared with TRBD1. Trimming removed 6 bases from V and 7 bases from J; junction bases left unmatched: 8. The CDR3 covers 14 residues. This chain's CDR3 is CASRKDRVEQPQHF. The CDR3 DNA sequence: TGTGCCAGCAGGAAGGACAGGGTGGAACAGCCCCAGCATTTT.

The gene calls are TRBV9 and TRBJ2-7, with D possibly matching TRBD1 (6 bases). Germline CDR1 reads SGDLS; CDR2 reads YYNGEE. Deletions cut 0 bases from V and 6 bases from J, with 13 bases between. The CDR3 spans 14 residues. CDR3 sequence reads: CASSVAPTGAEQYF. CDR3 DNA: TGTGCCAGCAGCGTAGCTCCGACAGGAGCCGAGCAGTACTTC.

This chain connects TRBV4-2 to TRBJ1-5; no definite D call. The CDR3 consists of 14 residues. Per germline, CDR1 LGHNA and CDR2 YNFKEQ. Trimming cost V 0 bases and J 6 bases, with 9 bases left between them. In DNA, the CDR3 is TGTGCCAGCAGCCAAGAGGCGGCGGGTCAGCCCCAGCATTTT. Encoded protein: CASSQEAAGQPQHF.

The chain uses TRBV6-1 and TRBJ2-1, with D maybe TRBD2 (6 bases). The CDR3 is made up of 14 amino acids. CDR1 is MNHNS, CDR2 SASEGT, per germline. V gave up 6 bases and J gave up 6 bases, with 15 bases separating them. This chain's CDR3 is CASSSGGETNEQFF. The CDR3 DNA follows: TGTGCCAGCAGCTCCGGGGGAGAAACCAATGAGCAGTTCTTC.

J is TRBJ2-3 and V is TRBV6-1, with TRBD2 matching 11 bases. Trimming at V came to 6 bases and at J to 3 bases, leaving 14 bases not matched to a gene. The CDR3 covers 18 residues. Germline values: CDR1 MNHNS, CDR2 SASEGT. CDR3 sequence: CASRFVAGGPRETDTQYF. CDR3 DNA sequence: TGTGCCAGCAGATTCGTAGCGGGAGGGCCGAGAGAAACAGATACGCAGTATTTT.

This clonotype appeared a few times. This chain uses TRBV29-1 with TRBJ2-7, with 10 bases aligning to TRBD2. The CDR3 runs to 17 residues. Germline CDR1 and CDR2: SQVTM and ANQGSEA. V shed 4 bases and J 7 bases; nucleotides not matched to a gene: 19. The CDR3 loop reads CSVVAPGTSVPPWEQYF. CDR3 bases: TGCAGCGTTGTGGCACCCGGGACTAGCGTCCCACCCTGGGAGCAGTACTTC.

The V gene is TRBV20-1, the J gene TRBJ1-2; D remains ambiguous. Germline V gives CDR1 DFQATT, CDR2 SNEGSKA (reference sequence). The CDR3 consists of 11 residues. V lost 5 bases, J lost 6 bases, and 10 bases lay in between. In DNA form, the CDR3 reads TGCAGTGCTCTACCCATCAATGGCTACACCTTC. Translated: CSALPINGYTF.

This clonotype has more than one count but fewer than ten. The chain has TRBV7-2 and TRBJ2-1; 10 positions match TRBD2. V was pared by 4 bases and J by 12 bases, with 9 bases of the junction left unmatched. Germline CDR1 is SGHTA and CDR2 is FQGNSA. CDR3 length equals 14 residues. DNA for the CDR3: TGTGCCAGCAGCTCTACCCTAGCGGGAGTGGCGCAGTTCTTC. It encodes CASSSTLAGVAQFF.

This clonotype was found a few times. V usage is TRBV4-2 and J usage is TRBJ1-6; D gene ambiguous. The V end was cut by 0 bases, the J end by 13 bases, with 16 bases between. Germline CDR1 is LGHNA and CDR2 is YNFKEQ. The CDR3 length is 15 residues. This chain's CDR3 is CASSQDKTPGSPLHF. The DNA of the CDR3 is TGTGCCAGCAGCCAAGATAAGACCCCGGGTAGTCCCCTCCACTTT.

This clonotype was recorded a few times. The chain links TRBV29-1 to TRBJ2-7; D could derive from TRBD1 or TRBD2 (5 bases each). The V and J ends lost 7 bases and 2 bases respectively, with 12 bases between them. CDR3 length: 12 amino acids. The V gene's germline CDR1 is SQVTM and CDR2 ANQGSEA. In nucleotides, the CDR3 is TGCAGCGCTGAGGGGTTGGCCTACGAGCAGTACTTC. This codes for CSAEGLAYEQYF.

This clonotype was seen only a few times. The chain recombines TRBV20-1 with TRBJ2-1; D may be TRBD1 (5 bases). The CDR3 covers 14 residues. Trimming shortened V by 6 bases and J by 0 bases, and 12 bases separated the two germline ends. Per the germline V gene, CDR1 is DFQATT and CDR2 is SNEGSKA (reference sequence). The DNA of the CDR3 is TGCAGTGCCATTGGGGCTCTCTCCTACAATGAGCAGTTCTTC. The encoded protein is CSAIGALSYNEQFF.

This clonotype occurred many times. The genes are TRBV6-5 and TRBJ1-1; D might be TRBD1 (6 bases). The germline V gene encodes CDR1 MNHEY and CDR2 SVGAGI. The CDR3 has 16 amino acids. Trimming cost V 0 bases and J 0 bases, with 11 bases left between them. CDR3 sequence reads: CASSYSIGTLNTEAFF. In DNA form, the CDR3 reads TGTGCCAGCAGTTACTCGATAGGGACATTGAACACTGAAGCTTTCTTT.

The V gene is TRBV15, the J gene TRBJ2-2; tentative D call: TRBD1 (6 bases). The CDR3 extends over 14 amino acids. Trimming took 5 bases from V and 4 from J, leaving 11 bases between them. Per germline, CDR1 LNHNV and CDR2 YYDKDF (reference sequence). CDR3 amino acids: CATSGNRVTGELFF. The CDR3 coding sequence is TGTGCCACCAGCGGAAACAGGGTCACCGGGGAGCTGTTTTTT. The full variable domain, with the rest looked up from reference TRBV15 and TRBJ2-2, is DAMVIQNPRYQVTQFGKPVTLSCSQTLNHNVMYWYQQKSSQAPKLLFHYYDKDFNNEADTPDNFQSRRPNTSFCFLDIRSPGLGDTAMYLCATSGNRVTGELFFGEGSRLTVL.

This chain joins TRBV28 and TRBJ1-2; the D is unclear. V was trimmed by 4 bases and J by 0 bases, leaving 9 bases between them. The germline V gene encodes CDR1 MDHEN and CDR2 SYDVKM. This CDR3 contains 14 residues. The CDR3 coding sequence is TGTGCCAGCAGTTCATCGGACTCTAACTATGGCTACACCTTC. This translates into CASSSSDSNYGYTF.

The chain is built from TRBV27 and TRBJ2-3, with TRBD2 matching over 8 bases. Per germline, CDR1 MNHEY and CDR2 SMNVEV (reference sequence). V lost 7 bases and J lost 5; bases outside the gene matches: 11. The CDR3 totals 15 residues. The CDR3 DNA reads TGTGCCAGCACATCTCGGGAGGGTGGAAAAGATACGCAGTATTTT. It specifies CASTSREGGKDTQYF.

The table lists this clonotype with a few counts. CDR3 nucleotide sequence: TGTGCCAGCAGCCCGCCAGCCAGGCCCTCCTACGAGCAGTACTTC. Amino acids: CASSPPARPSYEQYF. The rearrangement uses TRBV7-2 and TRBJ2-7; no clear D gene. This CDR3 has 15 amino acids. CDR1 and CDR2 from the germline V gene are SGHTA and FQGNSA. V was trimmed by 5 bases and J by 0 bases, leaving 14 bases between them.

At least ten counts were recorded for this clonotype. The chain employs TRBV25-1 and TRBJ2-5; D is perhaps TRBD1 (6 bases). Trimming pared 2 bases from V and 5 bases from J, leaving 12 bases between. This CDR3 has 14 amino acids. Germline V gene data show CDR1 as MGHDK and CDR2 as SYGVNS. CDR3 sequence reads: CASSERGQGETQYF. The CDR3 DNA follows: TGTGCCAGCAGTGAAAGAGGTCAGGGGGAGACCCAGTACTTC. The variable domain in full, completed from reference TRBV25-1 and TRBJ2-5, reads EADIYQTPRYLVIGTGKKITLECSQTMGHDKMYWYQQDPGMELHLIHYSYGVNSTEKGDLSSESTVSRIRTEHFPLTLESARPSHTSQYLCASSERGQGETQYFGPGTRLLVL.

This clonotype has only a few counts. V and J are TRBV20-1 and TRBJ2-7; TRBD2 might be the D (6 bases). The germline V gene encodes CDR1 DFQATT and CDR2 SNEGSKA (reference sequence). The CDR3 has 17 residues. The germline V and J ends were trimmed by 0 bases and 3 bases, with 21 bases remaining between them. The CDR3 region is CSARDYSATRPNYEQYF. CDR3 sequence (DNA): TGCAGTGCTAGAGATTACTCCGCGACTAGACCCAACTACGAGCAGTACTTC.

The V gene is TRBV5-1, the J gene TRBJ2-2, with D perhaps matching TRBD2 (6 bases). Trimming left V 5 bases short and J 6 bases short, with 14 bases between. Looked up from germline, CDR1 is SGHRS and CDR2 is YFSETQ. This CDR3 spans 14 amino acids. The CDR3 reads CASRKIAAPGELFF. CDR3 in DNA: TGCGCCAGCAGAAAAATAGCGGCCCCCGGGGAGCTGTTTTTT.

CDR3 DNA: TGCAGTGCAGAACTAGCGGGTATCTACAATGAGCAGTTCTTC. Translation gives CSAELAGIYNEQFF. The chain carries TRBV20-1 and TRBJ2-1; 9 bases line up with TRBD2. In germline, CDR1 is DFQATT, CDR2 SNEGSKA (reference sequence). V trimming: 6 bases; J trimming: 3 bases; junction bases outside the gene matches: 6. The CDR3 has 14 amino acids.

This clonotype was seen a few times. V usage is TRBV5-4 and J usage is TRBJ2-3, with D perhaps being TRBD1 or TRBD2 (6 bases each). The CDR3 runs to 14 residues. Germline assignment: CDR1 SGHNT and CDR2 YYREEE (reference sequence). V lost 0 bases, J lost 6 bases, and 11 bases lay in between. The CDR3: CASSLVGGGDTQYF. CDR3 nucleotides: TGTGCCAGCAGCTTGGTGGGGGGCGGGGATACGCAGTATTTT.

The rearrangement joins TRBV4-3 to TRBJ2-7; D assignment may be TRBD1 or TRBD2 (5 bases each). Trimming removed 1 base from V and 2 bases from J, with 12 bases in between. Germline-derived CDR1 and CDR2 are LGHNA and YSLEER. The CDR3 runs to 15 residues. In DNA form, the CDR3 reads TGCGCCAGCAGCCAAGGGGGCGGGCTCCCCTACGAGCAGTACTTC. As protein: CASSQGGGLPYEQYF.

Comment on this clonotype: Germline and junction disagree at one end, which may indicate a read error. This chain uses TRBV6-5 with TRBJ2-7; TRBD2 matches 8 bases. Germline V gene sequence: CDR1 MNHEY, CDR2 SVGAGI. This CDR3 is built from 16 residues. CDR3 sequence (DNA): TGTGCCAGCAGTTACTCGATCCTAGCGGGCTCCCACGAGCAGTACTTC. Protein product: CASSYSILAGSHEQYF.